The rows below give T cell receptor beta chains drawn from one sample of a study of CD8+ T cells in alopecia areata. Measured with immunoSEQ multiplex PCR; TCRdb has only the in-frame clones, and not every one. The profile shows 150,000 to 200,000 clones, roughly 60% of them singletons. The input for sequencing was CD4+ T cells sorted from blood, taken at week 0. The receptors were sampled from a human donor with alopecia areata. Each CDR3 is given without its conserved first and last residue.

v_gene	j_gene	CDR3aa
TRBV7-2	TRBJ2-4	ASSSPPGIQY
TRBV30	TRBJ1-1	ALRNRGRGVTEAF
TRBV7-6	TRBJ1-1	ASSPSVGGTEAF
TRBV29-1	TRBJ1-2	SVDNGTTGSGGYT
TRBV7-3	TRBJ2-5	ASSPPGGTQY
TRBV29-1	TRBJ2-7	SVEQGPYEQY
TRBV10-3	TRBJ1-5	ASAIESNQPQH
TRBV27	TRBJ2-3	ASSHAPTAVDTQY
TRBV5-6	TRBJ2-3	ASSQGTGGSWTDTQY
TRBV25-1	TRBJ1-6	ASSEWGDSPLH
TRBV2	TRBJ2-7	ASSPGTGASYEQY
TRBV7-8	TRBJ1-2	ASSPSHVNYGYT
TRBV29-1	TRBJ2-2	SVAGRNTGELF
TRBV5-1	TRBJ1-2	ASSLEGTTYGYT
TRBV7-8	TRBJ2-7	ASSRDTRGADEQY
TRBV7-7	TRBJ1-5	ASSPLPSDRDGQPQH
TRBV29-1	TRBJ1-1	SVAGQVGVTEAF
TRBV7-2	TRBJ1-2	ASSPGTAQSYGYT
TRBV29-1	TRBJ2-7	SATTLTYEQY
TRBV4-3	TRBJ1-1	ASSQDAVGFDTEAF
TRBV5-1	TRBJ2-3	ASSSLSPDTQY
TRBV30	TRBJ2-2	AWSVLAETGELF
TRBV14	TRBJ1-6	ASSQSVISPLH
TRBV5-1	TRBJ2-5	ASLGMEGPKETQY
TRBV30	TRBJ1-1	AWSDGRGTGLSF
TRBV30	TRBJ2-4	AWTRGRYVSE
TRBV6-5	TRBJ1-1	ATWTPDTEAF
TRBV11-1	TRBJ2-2	ASSLSRFSTGELF
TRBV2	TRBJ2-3	ASTGTSGRDTQY
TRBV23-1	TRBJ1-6	ASISARHSYNSPLH
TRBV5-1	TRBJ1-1	ASSPTTGTGQAF